This paragraph covers one TCR beta chain sequence. Seattle researchers signed up patients amid active infection and tracked them longitudinally. The germline gives CDR1 LGHNT, CDR2 FRNRAP. V was trimmed by 6 bases and J by 0 bases, leaving 14 bases between them. The length of the CDR3 is 15 residues. The authors' processing: Nucleated cell number was recorded as an estimate derived from reference gene primer amplification. Profiling relied on immunoSEQ multiplex PCR, and the TCRdb table lists in-frame clones only, not all of them. Clone size and V and J calls were adopted from that table, with D and trimming inferred from the DNA. The table records about 150,000 clones, 83% of them present only once. These data come from a study of blood T cell repertoires in COVID-19. The wider study: Acute and convalescent COVID-19 samples came from the United States, Italy and Spain. Nucleic acid was either cDNA or gDNA, and it came from T cells, B-cell-depleted T cells, or PBMCs.

J is TRBJ1-2 and V is TRBV12-5, with unresolved D. The sequenced material came from peripheral blood. This TCR was sampled from a woman in her fifties or sixties with COVID-19, enrolled during active disease. CDR3 nucleotide sequence: TGTGCTAGTGGCCAAAACGGAGAGGCTAACTATGGCTACACCTTC. Translation: CASGQNGEANYGYTF.